The table lists the clone carrying this T cell receptor beta chain with many counts. The table came from immunoSEQ multiplex PCR; TCRdb's copy has only in-frame clones and leaves some out. The table shows about 140,000 clones, with 70% to 80% occurring only once. From germline, CDR1 is SNHLY and CDR2 FYNNEI. The CDR3 has 13 amino acids. V was clipped by 7 bases and J by 1 base, with 7 bases between them. Libraries of TCR beta were made from around 1.8 micrograms of genomic DNA that came from cryopreserved PBMCs. This entry comes from a study of cytotoxic CD8 clonotypes in ibrutinib-treated CLL. The sequenced sample was PBMCs, obtained after 24 months of ibrutinib treatment. The chain links TRBV2 to TRBJ2-2; D gene ambiguous. This receptor was identified in a human donor with chronic lymphocytic leukemia. DNA of the CDR3: TGTGCCAGCACCCCTCAGAACACCGGGGAGCTGTTTTTT. This encodes CASTPQNTGELFF. The full variable domain, its missing parts supplied by reference TRBV2 and TRBJ2-2, is EPEVTQTPSHQVTQMGQEVILRCVPISNHLYFYWYRQILGQKVEFLVSFYNNEISEKSEIFDDQFSVERPDGSNFTLKIRSTKLEDSAMYFCASTPQNTGELFFGEGSRLTVL.